These T cell receptor beta chains were read from a single sample in a study of technical replicates of blood from a handful of donors. The table came from immunoSEQ multiplex PCR; TCRdb's copy has only in-frame clones and leaves some out. The table lists 44,000 or so clones, 80% to 95% of them singletons, with 3.9% in the top ten. The source material was PBMCs. These receptors originate from a human donor in good health. Some clones in this sample may be carry-over from other donors' samples. The CDR3 runs from the conserved cysteine through the conserved F or W. The order of the fields is V gene, J gene, CDR3 protein.

TRBV11-1	TRBJ1-1	CASSKQGPANTEAFF
TRBV4-1	TRBJ1-5	CASSQGTGLQPQHF
TRBV27	TRBJ2-7	CASSGTSGFRYEQYF
TRBV5-4	TRBJ1-4	CASSLQGAEKLFF
TRBV5-6	TRBJ1-5	CASSSQGVRQPQHF
TRBV9	TRBJ1-1	CASSAPGHSNAEAFF
TRBV15	TRBJ2-5	CATSGGARETQYF
TRBV14	TRBJ2-5	CASSQDRAGQETQYF
TRBV2	TRBJ2-1	CASSARESLNNEQFF
TRBV6-5	TRBJ1-4	CASSSTGVGEKLFF
TRBV2	TRBJ2-7	CASTGGLAGPQTYEQYF
TRBV5-1	TRBJ1-1	CASGQSNTEAFF
TRBV4-1	TRBJ2-7	CASSHPAGTPYEQYF
TRBV11-1	TRBJ2-1	CASSPLAGVGNEQFF
TRBV21-1	TRBJ2-7	CASSKLCRGSNSYEQYF
TRBV27	TRBJ2-7	CASRDRSSYEQYF
TRBV4-3	TRBJ1-6	CASSHAGSYNSPLHF
TRBV5-4	TRBJ2-7	CASSSTSGRSEQYF
TRBV6-5	TRBJ1-2	CASSYQAGAYGYTF
TRBV6-5	TRBJ1-5	CASSPRDRQNQPQHF
TRBV5-1	TRBJ2-3	CASSLLRGRADTQYF
TRBV6-5	TRBJ1-5	CASSYGGARSNQPQHF
TRBV7-3	TRBJ2-1	CASSSGLVNEQFF
TRBV5-1	TRBJ1-4	CASSLEGAINEKLFF
TRBV4-1	TRBJ2-7	CASGPGTGDYEQYF
TRBV6-6	TRBJ1-3	CASSYSTGNTIYF
TRBV4-1	TRBJ1-6	CASSQDSRVQRNSPLHF
TRBV7-9	TRBJ1-1	CASSLDRGEAFF
TRBV5-4	TRBJ1-1	CASSFGDRNTEAFF
TRBV7-6	TRBJ2-3	CASSGGLAESTDTQYF
TRBV6-1	TRBJ2-1	CASSPAGNYNEQFF
TRBV7-2	TRBJ1-4	CASRPEGQGWGKLFF
TRBV6-5	TRBJ1-2	CASRTTGANDGYTF
TRBV7-9	TRBJ1-6	CASTYGTANSPLHF
TRBV25-1	TRBJ2-2	CASKLDGELFF
TRBV6-5	TRBJ2-5	CASRETGRETQYF
TRBV6-6	TRBJ1-2	CASSYSTANYGYTF
TRBV7-9	TRBJ1-1	CASSSRGGENTEAFF
TRBV10-3	TRBJ1-6	CAISLDREFSPLHF
TRBV9	TRBJ2-7	CASSVTGTGTGDEQYF
TRBV6-1	TRBJ1-3	CASSEGPFSGNTIYF
TRBV7-2	TRBJ2-3	CASSPDSLGTDTQYF
TRBV5-1	TRBJ2-3	CASSFASGTDTQYF
TRBV7-9	TRBJ2-7	CASRGQGANEQYF
TRBV7-6	TRBJ2-2	CASSLRDPGQGWSGELFF
TRBV15	TRBJ1-2	CATSRDPGIVYGYTF